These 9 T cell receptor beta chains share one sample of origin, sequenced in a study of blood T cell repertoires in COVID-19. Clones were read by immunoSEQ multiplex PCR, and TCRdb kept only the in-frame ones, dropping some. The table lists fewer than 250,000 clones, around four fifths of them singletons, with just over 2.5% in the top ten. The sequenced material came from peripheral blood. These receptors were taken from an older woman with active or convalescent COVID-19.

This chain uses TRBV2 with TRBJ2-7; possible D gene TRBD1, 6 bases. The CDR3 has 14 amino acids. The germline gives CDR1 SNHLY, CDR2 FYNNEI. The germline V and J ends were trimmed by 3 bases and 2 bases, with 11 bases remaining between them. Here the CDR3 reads CASSDPRGAYEQYF. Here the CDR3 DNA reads TGTGCCAGCAGTGACCCCAGGGGCGCCTACGAGCAGTACTTC.

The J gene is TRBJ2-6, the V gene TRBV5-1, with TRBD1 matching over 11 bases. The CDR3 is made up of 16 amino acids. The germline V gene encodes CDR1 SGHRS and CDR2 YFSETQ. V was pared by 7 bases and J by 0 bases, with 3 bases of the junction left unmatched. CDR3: CASGQGARSGANVLTF. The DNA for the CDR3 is TGCGCCAGCGGACAGGGGGCCCGCTCTGGGGCCAACGTCCTGACTTTC.

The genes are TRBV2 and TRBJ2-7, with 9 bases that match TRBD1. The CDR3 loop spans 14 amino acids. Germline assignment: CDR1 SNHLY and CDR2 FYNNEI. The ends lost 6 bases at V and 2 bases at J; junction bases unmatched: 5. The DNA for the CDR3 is TGTGCCAGCAGGGGACAGGGATTCACCTACGAGCAGTACTTC. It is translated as CASRGQGFTYEQYF.

CDR3 sequence reads: CASSPPEPSLSYEQYF. CDR3 sequence (DNA): TGTGCCAGCAGCCCGCCCGAGCCTAGCCTCTCCTACGAGCAGTACTTC. The chain joins TRBV5-4 to TRBJ2-7; a weak D match, TRBD2 (5 bases). The germline V gene encodes CDR1 SGHNT and CDR2 YYREEE (reference sequence). V shed 4 bases and J shed 0 bases, with 17 bases lying between them. The CDR3 is 16 amino acids.

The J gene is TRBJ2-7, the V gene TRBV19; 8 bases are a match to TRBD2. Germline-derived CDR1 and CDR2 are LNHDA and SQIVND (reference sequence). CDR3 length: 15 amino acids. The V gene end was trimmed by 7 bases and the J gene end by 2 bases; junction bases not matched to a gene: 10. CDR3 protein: CASTGPTSGTYEQYF. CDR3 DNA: TGTGCCAGTACCGGTCCCACTAGCGGAACCTACGAGCAGTACTTC.

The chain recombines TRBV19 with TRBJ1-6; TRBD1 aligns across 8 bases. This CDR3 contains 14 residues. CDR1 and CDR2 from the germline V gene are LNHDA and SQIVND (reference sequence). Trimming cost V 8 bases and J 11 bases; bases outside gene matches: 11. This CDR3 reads CASRQGPAWAPLHF. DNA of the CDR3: TGTGCCAGTCGACAGGGGCCCGCGTGGGCACCCCTCCACTTT.

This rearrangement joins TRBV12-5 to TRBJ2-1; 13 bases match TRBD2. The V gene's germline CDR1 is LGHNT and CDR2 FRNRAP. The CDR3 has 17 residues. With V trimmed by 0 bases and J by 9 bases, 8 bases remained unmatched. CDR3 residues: CASGLVRTSGSVSEQFF. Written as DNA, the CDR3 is TGTGCTAGTGGTTTGGTACGGACTAGCGGGAGTGTAAGTGAGCAGTTCTTC.

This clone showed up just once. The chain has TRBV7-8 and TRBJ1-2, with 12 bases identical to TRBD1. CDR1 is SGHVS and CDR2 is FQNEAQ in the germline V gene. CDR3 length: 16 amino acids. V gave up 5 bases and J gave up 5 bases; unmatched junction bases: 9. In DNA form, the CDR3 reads TGTGCCAGCAGCCTCCGGGACAGGGGGCGCGGGTATGGCTACACCTTC. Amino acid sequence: CASSLRDRGRGYGYTF.

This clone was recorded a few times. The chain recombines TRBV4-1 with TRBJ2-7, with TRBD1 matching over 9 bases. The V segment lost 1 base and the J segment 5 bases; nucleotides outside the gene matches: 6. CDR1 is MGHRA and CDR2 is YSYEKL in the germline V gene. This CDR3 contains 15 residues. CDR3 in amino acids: CASSQVGTGRNEQYF. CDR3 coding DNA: TGCGCCAGCAGCCAAGTAGGGACAGGGAGAAACGAGCAGTACTTC.